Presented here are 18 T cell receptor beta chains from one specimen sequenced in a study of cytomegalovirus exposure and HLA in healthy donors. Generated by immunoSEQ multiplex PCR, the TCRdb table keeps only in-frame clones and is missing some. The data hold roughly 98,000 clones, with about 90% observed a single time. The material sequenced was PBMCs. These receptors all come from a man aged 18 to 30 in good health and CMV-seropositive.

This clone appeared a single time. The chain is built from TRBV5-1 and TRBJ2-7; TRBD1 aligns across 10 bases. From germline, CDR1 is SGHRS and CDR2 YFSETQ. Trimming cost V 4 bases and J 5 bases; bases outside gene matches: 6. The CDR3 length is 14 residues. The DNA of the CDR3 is TGCGCCAGCAGCCCGGGACAGGGGATCGACGAGCAGTACTTC. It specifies CASSPGQGIDEQYF.

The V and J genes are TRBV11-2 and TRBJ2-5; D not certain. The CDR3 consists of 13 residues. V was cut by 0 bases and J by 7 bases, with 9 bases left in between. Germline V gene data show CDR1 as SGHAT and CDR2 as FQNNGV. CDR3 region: CASSLDRSGTQYF. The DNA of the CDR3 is TGTGCCAGCAGCTTAGATCGGTCGGGGACCCAGTACTTC.

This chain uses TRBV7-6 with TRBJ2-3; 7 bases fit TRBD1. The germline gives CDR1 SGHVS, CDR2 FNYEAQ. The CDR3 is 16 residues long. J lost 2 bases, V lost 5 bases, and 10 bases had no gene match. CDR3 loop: CASSATGTEITDTQYF. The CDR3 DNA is TGTGCCAGCAGCGCAACCGGGACAGAGATCACAGATACGCAGTATTTT.

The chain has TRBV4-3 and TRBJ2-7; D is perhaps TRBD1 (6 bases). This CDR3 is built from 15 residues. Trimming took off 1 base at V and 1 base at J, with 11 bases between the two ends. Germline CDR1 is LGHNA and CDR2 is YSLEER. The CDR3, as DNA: TGCGCCAGCAGCCAAGTTGGTCAGGGGTCCTACGAGCAGTACTTC. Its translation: CASSQVGQGSYEQYF.

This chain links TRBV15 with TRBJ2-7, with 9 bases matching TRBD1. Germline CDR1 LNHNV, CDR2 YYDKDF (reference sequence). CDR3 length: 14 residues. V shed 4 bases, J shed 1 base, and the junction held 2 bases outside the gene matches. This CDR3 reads CATSMDRGSYEQYF. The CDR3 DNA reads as TGTGCCACCAGCATGGACAGGGGTTCCTACGAGCAGTACTTC. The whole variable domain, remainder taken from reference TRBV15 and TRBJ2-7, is DAMVIQNPRYQVTQFGKPVTLSCSQTLNHNVMYWYQQKSSQAPKLLFHYYDKDFNNEADTPDNFQSRRPNTSFCFLDIRSPGLGDTAMYLCATSMDRGSYEQYFGPGTRLTVT.

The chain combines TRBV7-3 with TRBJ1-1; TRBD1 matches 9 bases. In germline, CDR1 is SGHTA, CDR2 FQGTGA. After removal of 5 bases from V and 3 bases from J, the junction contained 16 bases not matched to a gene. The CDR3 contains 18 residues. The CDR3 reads CASSQVNGTGSLDTEAFF. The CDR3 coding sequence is TGTGCCAGCAGCCAAGTGAATGGGACAGGGTCGCTTGACACTGAAGCTTTCTTT.

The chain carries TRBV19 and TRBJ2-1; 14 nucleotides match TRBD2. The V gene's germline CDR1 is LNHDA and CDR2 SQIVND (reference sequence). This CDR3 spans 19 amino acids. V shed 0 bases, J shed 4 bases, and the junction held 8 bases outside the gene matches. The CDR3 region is CASSIDGTSGSHQYNEQFF. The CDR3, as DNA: TGTGCCAGTAGTATAGACGGGACTAGCGGGAGTCACCAGTACAATGAGCAGTTCTTC.

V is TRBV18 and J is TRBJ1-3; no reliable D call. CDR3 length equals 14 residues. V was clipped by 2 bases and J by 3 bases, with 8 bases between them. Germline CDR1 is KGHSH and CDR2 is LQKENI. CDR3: CASSPSGFGNTIYF. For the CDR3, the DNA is TGTGCCAGCTCACCATCAGGATTTGGAAACACCATATATTTT.

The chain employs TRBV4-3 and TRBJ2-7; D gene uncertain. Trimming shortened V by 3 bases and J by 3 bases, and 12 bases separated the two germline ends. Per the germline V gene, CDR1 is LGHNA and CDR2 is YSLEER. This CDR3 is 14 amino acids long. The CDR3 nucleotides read TGCGCCAGCAGCCAGGTAAGCGTGAGCTACGAGCAGTACTTC. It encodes CASSQVSVSYEQYF.

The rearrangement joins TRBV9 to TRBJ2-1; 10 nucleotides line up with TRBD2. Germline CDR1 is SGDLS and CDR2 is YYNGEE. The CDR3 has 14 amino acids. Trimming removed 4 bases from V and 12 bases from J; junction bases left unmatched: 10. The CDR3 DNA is TGTGCCAGCAGCCCCCGATTTGAGCGGGGGGGGCAGTTCTTC. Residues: CASSPRFERGGQFF.

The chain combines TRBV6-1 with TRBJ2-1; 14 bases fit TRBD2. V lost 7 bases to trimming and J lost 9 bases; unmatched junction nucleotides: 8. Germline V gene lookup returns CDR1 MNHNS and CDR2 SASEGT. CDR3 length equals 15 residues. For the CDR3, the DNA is TGTGCCAGCAACGGATTCGGACTAGCGGGAGGTGAGCAGTTCTTC. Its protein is CASNGFGLAGGEQFF.

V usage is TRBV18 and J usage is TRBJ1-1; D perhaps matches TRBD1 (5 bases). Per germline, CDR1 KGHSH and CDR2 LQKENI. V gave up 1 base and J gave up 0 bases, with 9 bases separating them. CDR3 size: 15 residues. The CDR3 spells CASSPRTLMNTEAFF. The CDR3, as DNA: TGTGCCAGCTCACCACGGACACTCATGAACACTGAAGCTTTCTTT.

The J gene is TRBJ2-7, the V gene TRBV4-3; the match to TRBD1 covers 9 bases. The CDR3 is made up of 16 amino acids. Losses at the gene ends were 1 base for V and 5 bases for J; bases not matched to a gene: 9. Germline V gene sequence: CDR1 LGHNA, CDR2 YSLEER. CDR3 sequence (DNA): TGCGCCAGCAGCCAAGCTCCGGGACAGGGTCTCCACGAGCAGTACTTC. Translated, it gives CASSQAPGQGLHEQYF.

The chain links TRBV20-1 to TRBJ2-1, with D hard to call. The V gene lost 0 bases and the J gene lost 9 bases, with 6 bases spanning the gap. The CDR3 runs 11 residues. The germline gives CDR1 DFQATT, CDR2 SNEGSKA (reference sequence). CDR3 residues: CSARDISEQFF. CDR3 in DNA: TGCAGTGCTAGAGATATTAGTGAGCAGTTCTTC.

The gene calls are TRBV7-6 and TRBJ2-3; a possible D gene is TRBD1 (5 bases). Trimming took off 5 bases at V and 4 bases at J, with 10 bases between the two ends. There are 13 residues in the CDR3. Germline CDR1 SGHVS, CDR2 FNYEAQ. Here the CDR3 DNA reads TGTGCCAGCAGCGTGACAGTTTCAGATACGCAGTATTTT. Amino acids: CASSVTVSDTQYF.

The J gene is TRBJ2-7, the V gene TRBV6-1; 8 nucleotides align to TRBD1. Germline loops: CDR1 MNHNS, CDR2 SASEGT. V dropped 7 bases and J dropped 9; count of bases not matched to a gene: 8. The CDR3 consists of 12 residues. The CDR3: CASNVGQAAQYF. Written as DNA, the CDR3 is TGTGCCAGCAACGTGGGACAGGCGGCGCAGTACTTC.

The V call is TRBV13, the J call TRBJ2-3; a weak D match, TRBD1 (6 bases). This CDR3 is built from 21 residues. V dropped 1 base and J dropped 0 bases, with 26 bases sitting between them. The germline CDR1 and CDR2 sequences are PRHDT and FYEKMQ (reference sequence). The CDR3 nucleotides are TGTGCCAGCAGCTTAGTGTTCGGAGCGTCCCAAGGGGGACCTAGCACAGATACGCAGTATTTT. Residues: CASSLVFGASQGGPSTDTQYF.

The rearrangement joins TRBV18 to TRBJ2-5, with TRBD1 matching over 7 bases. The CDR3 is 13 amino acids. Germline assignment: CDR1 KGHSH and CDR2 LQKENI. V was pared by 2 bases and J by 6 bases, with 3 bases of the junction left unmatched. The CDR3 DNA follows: TGTGCCAGCTCACCAGACAGGGTAAAGACCCAGTACTTC. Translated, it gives CASSPDRVKTQYF.